This T cell receptor (beta chain) was sequenced for a study of patients and donors after allogeneic stem cell transplantation. Each CDR3 protein is one row after TCRdb ran MiXCR on the RT-PCR reads. The table has about 160,000 distinct CDR3 sequences, approximately 30% seen once. Trimming removed 0 bases at V and 1 base at J, with 10 bases between. Germline CDR1 SGDLS, CDR2 YYNGEE. This CDR3 contains 16 residues. The TCR sequence derives from a human donor who was either an allogeneic HSCT recipient or a stem cell or donor lymphocyte infusion donor (not recorded which). It is not recorded whose cells these are; they may come from a transplant donor. Input material: blood, either unsorted or a sorted T cell fraction (not recorded which). V is TRBV9 and J is TRBJ2-2; the D gene is possibly TRBD1 (5 bases). The CDR3 region is CASSVARVGNTGELFF. CDR3 DNA sequence: TGTGCCAGCAGCGTAGCCAGGGTTGGGAACACCGGGGAGCTGTTTTTT.